This T cell receptor (beta chain) is drawn from a study of neurological immune-mediated disorders. This clonotype was seen ten or more times. The CDR3 covers 15 residues. Losses at the gene ends were 5 bases for V and 1 base for J; bases not matched to a gene: 5. TCRdb redid the calling of the 5' RACE reads with MiXCR, one entry per CDR3 protein. The sample lists 70,000 or so distinct CDR3 sequences; around 3% were seen once. This TCR was sampled from a woman between 50 and 59 years old with multiple sclerosis. The chain uses TRBV12-3 or TRBV12-4 and TRBJ2-5, with 9 bases fitting TRBD1. Material for sequencing was PBMCs. CDR3 in DNA: TGTGCCAGCAGTGCAGGGACAGGGCTCCAAGAGACCCAGTACTTC. This gives the protein CASSAGTGLQETQYF.